This T cell receptor beta chain emerged from a study of T cell repertoires in cytomegalovirus infection. Comments on this clonotype: Antigen: not known.

CDR1 is SGHAT, CDR2 FQNNGV, per germline. The CDR3 spans 15 residues. Trimming stripped 3 bases from V and 1 base from J, with 12 bases between. TCRdb processed the reads anew with MiXCR; each CDR3 protein has one entry. The table lists 100,000 to 150,000 distinct CDR3 sequences, 32% of them singletons. This receptor was taken from a human donor in good health (CMV status not recorded). Some clones in this sample may be carry-over from other donors' samples. The J gene is TRBJ1-2, the V gene TRBV11-2; D is ambiguous. The sequenced sample was CD8+ T cells from cultured PBMCs, obtained from culture after CMV antigen stimulation. CDR3 in amino acids: CASSFAFGFNYGYTF. The CDR3 DNA is TGTGCCAGCAGCTTCGCTTTCGGCTTTAACTATGGCTACACCTTC. Full variable domain (remainder filled in from reference TRBV11-2 and TRBJ1-2): EAGVAQSPRYKIIEKRQSVAFWCNPISGHATLYWYQQILGQGPKLLIQFQNNGVVDDSQLPKDRFSAERLKGVDSTLKIQPAKLEDSAVYLCASSFAFGFNYGYTFGSGTRLTVV.